The rows below give T cell receptor beta chains drawn from one sample of a study of graft-versus-host responses after intestinal transplantation. The repertoire was sequenced with immunoSEQ multiplex PCR; TCRdb's copy has only in-frame clones and lacks some. This table holds some 35,000 clones, roughly 94% found once. The antigens of these receptors remain unknown. This material consisted of unstimulated CD4+ T cells sorted from spleen or lymph node cells, taken before transplant. These receptors all come from a human donor who was the organ donor for an intestinal transplant. Each CDR3 is given without its conserved first and last residue. A D gene is named only where the DNA matches it firmly.

cdr3_aa j_call d_call v_call
ASSIGLGAGFEAF TRBJ1-1 - TRBV19
ASSLDSVGLF TRBJ1-4 - TRBV11-2
ASSQGTYEQY TRBJ2-7 - TRBV18
ASTPRASGGSRSSGANVLT TRBJ2-6 TRBD2 TRBV4-3
ASSVGASGGYEQY TRBJ2-7 TRBD2 TRBV9
ASSLPGRLNTEAF TRBJ1-1 - TRBV28
ASSADRGLYSPLH TRBJ1-6 TRBD1 TRBV9
ASSFGVLRLSSYNSPLH TRBJ1-6 - TRBV28
SVEEGSSGGAETQY TRBJ2-5 TRBD2 TRBV29-1
ASSALPYQSYNEQF TRBJ2-1 - TRBV9
ASSKIRGPETQY TRBJ2-5 TRBD1 TRBV7-8
ASRDSGANVLT TRBJ2-6 - TRBV2
SVGRGGVTGELF TRBJ2-2 - TRBV29-1
ASSLASGTDTQY TRBJ2-3 TRBD2 TRBV11-3
ASSPLITNYGYT TRBJ1-2 - TRBV27
ASSPQGNEKLF TRBJ1-4 - TRBV7-9
ASSSGTGSNQPQH TRBJ1-5 TRBD1 TRBV27
ASSSEGTLQSSYEQY TRBJ2-7 - TRBV21-1
ASSDPDRELTNEKLF TRBJ1-4 TRBD1 TRBV6-4
ASSVAGASGALH TRBJ1-6 - TRBV19
ASSFRPPYEQY TRBJ2-7 - TRBV28
ASSLARTGLATEAF TRBJ1-1 TRBD1 TRBV7-6
ASSHPTGTSLDNTIY TRBJ1-3 TRBD1 TRBV7-9
ASSHEGFRKNIQY TRBJ2-4 - TRBV14
ASSLAQDRGDRSPLH TRBJ1-6 TRBD1 TRBV5-1
ASSNDRDSTDTQY TRBJ2-3 TRBD1 TRBV18
ASSERFNTEAF TRBJ1-1 - TRBV10-1
ASTTYPTGGYEQY TRBJ2-7 TRBD1 TRBV6-1
ASSGTEAF TRBJ1-1 - TRBV25-1
ASSLARPSSGNTIY TRBJ1-3 - TRBV5-5
ASTHPTGNSPLH TRBJ1-6 TRBD1 TRBV7-2
ASSLGGGQALYGYT TRBJ1-2 - TRBV7-9
ASSETPTTLYEQY TRBJ2-7 - TRBV6-1
ASSYYPDRGAYEQY TRBJ2-7 TRBD1 TRBV6-5
ASSQDSPAGGFNEQF TRBJ2-1 TRBD2 TRBV4-2
ASSGGATLPETQY TRBJ2-5 - TRBV9
ASSLSGGRWNEQF TRBJ2-1 TRBD1 TRBV5-8
ASSPFSSGAYNEQF TRBJ2-1 TRBD2 TRBV9
ASSFPPGTSGGRTGELF TRBJ2-2 TRBD2 TRBV28
ASSLHRNTEAF TRBJ1-1 - TRBV7-6
ASSFKLGDQPQH TRBJ1-5 - TRBV5-6
ASTLTANYGYT TRBJ1-2 - TRBV28
ASSRGQGSGGYT TRBJ1-2 TRBD1 TRBV27